The entry that follows covers one T cell receptor (beta chain) sequence. Its antigen is still unknown. Sequencing used immunoSEQ multiplex PCR; TCRdb keeps in-frame clones, though not all of them. The table records 300,000 to 400,000 clones, around 90% of them present only once. The data were taken from a study of Ad26.COV2.S vaccination and SARS-CoV-2 variants. General study points: Breadth measured for non-spike TCRs was similar across vaccine and placebo recipients.

V gave up 0 bases and J gave up 5 bases, with 13 bases separating them. The CDR3 extends over 15 amino acids. Germline V lookup: CDR1 LGHNA, CDR2 YSLEER. The treatment is: about 20 received Ad26.COV2.S at low or high dose, single or two shots; 5 received placebo; per-sample allocation not given. Material that was analyzed had been drawn on day 63 after the first vaccine or placebo injection. This clonotype was obtained from a person between 18 and 65 years old who received the Ad26.COV2.S COVID-19 vaccine or a placebo. The material was peripheral blood, obtained in a trial of Ad26.COV2.S vaccine versus placebo. This chain uses TRBV4-3 with TRBJ1-2, with no clear D. CDR3 DNA sequence: TGCGCCAGCAGCCAAGAGGCAGTGGAGAGGTATGGCTACACCTTC. Amino acid sequence: CASSQEAVERYGYTF.